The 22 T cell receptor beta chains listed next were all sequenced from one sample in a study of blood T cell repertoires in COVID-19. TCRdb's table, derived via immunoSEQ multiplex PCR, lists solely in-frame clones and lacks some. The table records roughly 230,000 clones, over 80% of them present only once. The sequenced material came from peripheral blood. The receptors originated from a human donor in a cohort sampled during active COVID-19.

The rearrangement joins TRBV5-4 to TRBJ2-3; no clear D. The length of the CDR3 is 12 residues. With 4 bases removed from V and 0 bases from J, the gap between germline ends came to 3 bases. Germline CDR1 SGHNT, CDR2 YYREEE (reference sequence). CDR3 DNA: TGTGCCAGCAGCCCAAGCACAGATACGCAGTATTTT. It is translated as CASSPSTDTQYF.

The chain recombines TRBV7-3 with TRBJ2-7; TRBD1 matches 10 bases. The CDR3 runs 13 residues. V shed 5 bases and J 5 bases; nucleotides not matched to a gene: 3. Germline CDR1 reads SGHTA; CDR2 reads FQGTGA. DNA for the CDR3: TGTGCCAGCAGCACGACAGGGGGCCACGAGCAGTACTTC. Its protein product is CASSTTGGHEQYF.

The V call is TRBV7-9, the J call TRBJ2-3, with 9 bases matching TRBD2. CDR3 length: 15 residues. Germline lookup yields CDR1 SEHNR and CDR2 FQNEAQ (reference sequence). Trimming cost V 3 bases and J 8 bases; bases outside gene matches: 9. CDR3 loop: CASSFGGRARGTQYF. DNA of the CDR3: TGTGCCAGCAGCTTCGGCGGGAGGGCCCGAGGTACGCAGTATTTT.

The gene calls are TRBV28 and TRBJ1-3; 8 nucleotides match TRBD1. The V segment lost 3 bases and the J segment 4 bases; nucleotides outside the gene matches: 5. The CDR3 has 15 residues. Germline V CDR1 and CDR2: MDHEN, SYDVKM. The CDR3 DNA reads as TGTGCCAGCAGTTTGGACAGGGTGTGGGGAAACACCATATATTTT. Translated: CASSLDRVWGNTIYF.

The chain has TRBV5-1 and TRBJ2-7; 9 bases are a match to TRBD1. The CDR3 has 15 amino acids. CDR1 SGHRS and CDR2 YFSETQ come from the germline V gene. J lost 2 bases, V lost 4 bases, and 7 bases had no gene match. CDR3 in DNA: TGCGCCAGCAGCCTGCGACAGGGGGATCCCTACGAGCAGTACTTC. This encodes CASSLRQGDPYEQYF.

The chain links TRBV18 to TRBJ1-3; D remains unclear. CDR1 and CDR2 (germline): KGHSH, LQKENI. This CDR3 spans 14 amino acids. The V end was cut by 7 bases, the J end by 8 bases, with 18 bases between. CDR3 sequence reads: CASFTGPGGDTIYF. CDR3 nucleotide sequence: TGTGCCAGCTTCACCGGCCCGGGCGGGGACACCATATATTTT.

CDR3 protein: CAISDLGLEGESYNEQFF. The CDR3 region has the DNA TGTGCCATCAGTGACCTGGGACTAGAGGGGGAGTCCTACAATGAGCAGTTCTTC. The chain links TRBV10-3 to TRBJ2-1; 8 bases agree with TRBD2. Germline CDR1 reads ENHRY; CDR2 reads SYGVKD. Trimming took 3 bases from V and 1 from J; bases not matched to a gene: 11. The CDR3 loop spans 18 amino acids.

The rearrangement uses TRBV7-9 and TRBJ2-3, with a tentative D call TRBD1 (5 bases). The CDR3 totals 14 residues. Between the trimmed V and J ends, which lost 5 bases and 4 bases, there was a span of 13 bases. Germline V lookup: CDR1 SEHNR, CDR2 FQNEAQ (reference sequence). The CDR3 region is CASSPQGGADTQYF. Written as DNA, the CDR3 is TGTGCCAGCAGCCCGCAGGGTGGCGCAGATACGCAGTATTTT.

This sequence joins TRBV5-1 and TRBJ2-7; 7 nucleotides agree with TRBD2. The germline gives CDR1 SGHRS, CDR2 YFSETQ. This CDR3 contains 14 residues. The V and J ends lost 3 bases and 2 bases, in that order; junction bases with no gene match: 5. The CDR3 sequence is CASSSGGTTYEQYF. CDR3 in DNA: TGCGCCAGCAGCTCGGGAGGTACGACCTACGAGCAGTACTTC.

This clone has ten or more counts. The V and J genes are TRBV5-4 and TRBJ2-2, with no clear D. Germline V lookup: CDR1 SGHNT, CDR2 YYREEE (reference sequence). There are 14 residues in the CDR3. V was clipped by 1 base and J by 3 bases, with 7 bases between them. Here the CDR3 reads CASSLYGYTGELFF. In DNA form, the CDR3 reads TGTGCCAGCAGCTTGTACGGGTACACCGGGGAGCTGTTTTTT.

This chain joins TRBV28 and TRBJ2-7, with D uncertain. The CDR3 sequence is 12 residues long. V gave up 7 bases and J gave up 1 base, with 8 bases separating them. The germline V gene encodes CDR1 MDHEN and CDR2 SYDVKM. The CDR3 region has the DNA TGTGCCAGCACTACCTCATCCTACGAGCAGTACTTC. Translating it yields CASTTSSYEQYF.

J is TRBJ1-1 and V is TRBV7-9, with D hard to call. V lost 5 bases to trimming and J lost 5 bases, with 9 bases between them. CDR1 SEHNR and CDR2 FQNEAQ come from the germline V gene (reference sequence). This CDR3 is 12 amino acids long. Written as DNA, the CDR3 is TGTGCCAGCAGCCCTTGGCCTACTGAAGCTTTCTTT. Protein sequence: CASSPWPTEAFF. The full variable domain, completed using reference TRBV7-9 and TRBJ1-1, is DTGVSQNPRHKITKRGQNVTFRCDPISEHNRLYWYRQTLGQGPEFLTYFQNEAQLEKSRLLSDRFSAERPKGSFSTLEIQRTEQGDSAMYLCASSPWPTEAFFGQGTRLTVV.

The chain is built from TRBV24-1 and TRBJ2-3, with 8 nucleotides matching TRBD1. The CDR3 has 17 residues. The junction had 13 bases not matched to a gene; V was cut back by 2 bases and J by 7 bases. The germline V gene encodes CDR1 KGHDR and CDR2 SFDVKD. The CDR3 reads CATSDSTTGTGWHTQYF. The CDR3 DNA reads TGTGCCACCAGTGATTCTACTACCGGGACAGGCTGGCATACGCAGTATTTT.

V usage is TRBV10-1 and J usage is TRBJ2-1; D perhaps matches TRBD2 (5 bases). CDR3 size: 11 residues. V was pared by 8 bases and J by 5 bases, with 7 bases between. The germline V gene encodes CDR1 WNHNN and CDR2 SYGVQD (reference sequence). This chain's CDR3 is CASATNNEQFF. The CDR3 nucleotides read TGCGCCAGCGCGACTAACAATGAGCAGTTCTTC.

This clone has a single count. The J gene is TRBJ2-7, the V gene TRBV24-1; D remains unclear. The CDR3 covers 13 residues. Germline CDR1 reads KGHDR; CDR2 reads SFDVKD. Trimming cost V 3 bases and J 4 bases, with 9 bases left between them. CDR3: CATSDPYSYEQYF. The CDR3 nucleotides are TGTGCCACCAGTGATCCCTATTCATACGAGCAGTACTTC.

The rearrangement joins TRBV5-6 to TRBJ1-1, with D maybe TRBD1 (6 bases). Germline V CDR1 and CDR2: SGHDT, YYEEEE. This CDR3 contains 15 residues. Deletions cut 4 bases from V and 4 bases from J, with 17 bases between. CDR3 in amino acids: CASSLTQGLGTEAFF. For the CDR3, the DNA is TGTGCCAGCAGCCTCACGCAGGGGCTGGGCACTGAAGCTTTCTTT.

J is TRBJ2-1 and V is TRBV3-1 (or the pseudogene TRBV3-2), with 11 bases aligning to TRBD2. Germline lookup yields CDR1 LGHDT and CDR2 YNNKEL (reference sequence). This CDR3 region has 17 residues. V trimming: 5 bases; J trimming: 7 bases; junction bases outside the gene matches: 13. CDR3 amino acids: CASSNSLLAGGGNEQFF. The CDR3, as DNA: TGTGCCAGCAGCAATTCGCTGCTAGCGGGAGGAGGAAATGAGCAGTTCTTC.

CDR3 nucleotide sequence: TGTGCCAGCAGTCCCTCGGGGGGATCAGGCACAGATACGCAGTATTTT. Translated, it gives CASSPSGGSGTDTQYF. The chain uses TRBV5-4 and TRBJ2-3; 7 bases are a match to TRBD2. With 5 bases clipped from V and 1 base from J, the junction kept 10 bases outside the gene matches. CDR3 length: 16 amino acids. The V gene's germline CDR1 is SGHNT and CDR2 YYREEE (reference sequence).

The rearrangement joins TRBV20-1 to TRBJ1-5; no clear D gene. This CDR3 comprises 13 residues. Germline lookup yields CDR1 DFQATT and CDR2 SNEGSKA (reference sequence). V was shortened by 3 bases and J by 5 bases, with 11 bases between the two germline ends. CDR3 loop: CSASGGGYQPQHF. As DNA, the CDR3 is TGCAGTGCTAGTGGCGGAGGATATCAGCCCCAGCATTTT.

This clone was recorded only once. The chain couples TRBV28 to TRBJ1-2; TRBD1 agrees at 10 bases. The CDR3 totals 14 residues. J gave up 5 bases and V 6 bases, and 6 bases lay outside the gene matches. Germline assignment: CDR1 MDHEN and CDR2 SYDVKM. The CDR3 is CASRIKGQGYGYTF. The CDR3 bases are TGTGCCAGCAGGATTAAGGGACAGGGGTATGGCTACACCTTC.

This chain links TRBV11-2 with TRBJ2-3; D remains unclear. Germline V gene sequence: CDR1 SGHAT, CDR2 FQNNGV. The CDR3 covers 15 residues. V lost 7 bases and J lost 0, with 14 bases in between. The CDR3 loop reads CASIPTRHSTDTQYF. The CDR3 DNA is TGTGCCAGCATTCCGACACGTCACAGCACAGATACGCAGTATTTT.

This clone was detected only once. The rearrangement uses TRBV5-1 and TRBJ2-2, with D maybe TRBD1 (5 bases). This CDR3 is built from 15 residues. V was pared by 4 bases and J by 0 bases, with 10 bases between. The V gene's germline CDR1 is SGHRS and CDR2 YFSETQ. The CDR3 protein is CASSTGQANTGELFF. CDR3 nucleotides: TGCGCCAGCAGCACCGGACAAGCGAACACCGGGGAGCTGTTTTTT.